The next 8 T cell receptor beta chains were all read from a single sample in a study of blood T cell repertoires in COVID-19. TCRdb's copy holds only in-frame clones and misses some; the assay was immunoSEQ multiplex PCR. The sample carries over 150,000 clones, more than 85% recorded once. Material for sequencing was peripheral blood. These TCRs come from a middle-aged man with active or convalescent COVID-19.

The rearrangement links TRBV2 to TRBJ1-4; 9 nucleotides match TRBD1. This CDR3 is 15 amino acids long. Germline CDR1 and CDR2: SNHLY and FYNNEI. V lost 5 bases, J lost 4 bases, and 5 bases stayed unmatched. The CDR3 protein is CASSLGTGFNEKLFF. CDR3 nucleotides: TGTGCCAGCAGTCTCGGGACAGGGTTTAATGAAAAACTGTTTTTT.

The chain joins TRBV6-5 to TRBJ2-7; 7 positions agree with TRBD1. Looked up from germline, CDR1 is MNHEY and CDR2 is SVGAGI. Trimming removed 6 bases from V and 4 bases from J; junction bases left unmatched: 6. This CDR3 has 13 residues. In nucleotides, the CDR3 is TGTGCCAGCAGGAACAGGGGAGTTTACGAGCAGTACTTC. Its protein is CASRNRGVYEQYF.

The CDR3 is CASRVGGGVYGYTF. The CDR3 DNA sequence: TGTGCCAGCCGGGTGGGTGGCGGGGTCTATGGCTACACCTTC. The chain uses TRBV6-5 and TRBJ1-2; the D is unclear. The CDR3 extends over 14 amino acids. From germline, CDR1 is MNHEY and CDR2 SVGAGI. V was cut by 8 bases and J by 4 bases, with 17 bases left in between.

The chain carries TRBV2 and TRBJ1-2; the D is unclear. Germline values: CDR1 SNHLY, CDR2 FYNNEI. The length of the CDR3 is 14 residues. Between the trimmed V and J ends, which lost 3 bases and 0 bases, there was a span of 8 bases. In DNA form, the CDR3 reads TGTGCCAGCAGTGACGATTACTCTAACTATGGCTACACCTTC. This gives the protein CASSDDYSNYGYTF.

The rearrangement links TRBV9 to TRBJ1-3, with D unclear. V shed 2 bases and J shed 0 bases, with 12 bases lying between them. Germline V gene lookup returns CDR1 SGDLS and CDR2 YYNGEE. The CDR3 consists of 16 residues. CDR3 sequence (DNA): TGTGCCAGCAGCGTCGATTTTGCAGACTCTGGAAACACCATATATTTT. This gives the protein CASSVDFADSGNTIYF. The whole variable domain, remainder taken from reference TRBV9 and TRBJ1-3, is DSGVTQTPKHLITATGQRVTLRCSPRSGDLSVYWYQQSLDQGLQFLIQYYNGEERAKGNILERFSAQQFPDLHSELNLSSLELGDSALYFCASSVDFADSGNTIYFGEGSWLTVV.

The genes are TRBV5-6 and TRBJ2-3; D might be TRBD1 (5 bases). The V end was cut by 4 bases, the J end by 4 bases, with 13 bases between. CDR3 length: 14 residues. Germline V gives CDR1 SGHDT, CDR2 YYEEEE. This CDR3 reads CASSIQGYADTQYF. CDR3 coding DNA: TGTGCCAGCAGCATTCAGGGTTATGCAGATACGCAGTATTTT. Using reference TRBV5-6 and TRBJ2-3 for the parts outside the CDR3, the full variable domain is DAGVTQSPTHLIKTRGQQVTLRCSPKSGHDTVSWYQQALGQGPQFIFQYYEEEERQRGNFPDRFSGHQFPNYSSELNVNALLLGDSALYLCASSIQGYADTQYFGPGTRLTVL.

The rearrangement joins TRBV18 to TRBJ2-5; a possible D gene is TRBD1 (6 bases). There are 13 residues in the CDR3. Germline V gene lookup returns CDR1 KGHSH and CDR2 LQKENI. The V and J ends lost 5 bases and 5 bases respectively, with 12 bases between them. The CDR3 nucleotides read TGTGCCAGCTCAATGGACAGTGAGGAGACCCAGTACTTC. This translates into CASSMDSEETQYF.

V and J are TRBV7-6 and TRBJ2-1, with TRBD2 as a possible D gene (6 bases). The germline CDR1 and CDR2 sequences are SGHVS and FNYEAQ. V was clipped by 4 bases and J by 10 bases, with 11 bases between them. The CDR3 extends over 12 amino acids. The DNA for the CDR3 is TGTGCCAGCAGCTCCCGACTAGAAGAGCAGTTCTTC. The encoded protein is CASSSRLEEQFF.